Listed below are T cell receptor beta chains from one sample, sequenced in a study of cytomegalovirus exposure and HLA in healthy donors. Produced via immunoSEQ multiplex PCR; TCRdb's table is partial and in-frame only. This table has 120,000 or so clones, around 74% appearing once. Sample: PBMCs. The receptors come from a man aged 60 to 69 in good health and CMV-seropositive. Each CDR3 is given with its conserved first and last residue. The order of the fields is D gene, J gene, V gene, clone size, CDR3 DNA, CDR3 protein. D genes are given only for firm matches. The size entry is marked missing in some rows and otherwise reads once, few, many or a size class.

d_call: NA; j_call: TRBJ1-1; v_call: TRBV10-3; clone_size: few; cdr3_nt: TGTGCCATCAGTGAGACCAGGGGGAACACTGAAGCTTTCTTT; cdr3_aa: CAISETRGNTEAFF
d_call: TRBD1; j_call: TRBJ2-7; v_call: TRBV28; clone_size: NA; cdr3_nt: TGTGCCAGCAAGACAGGGGGAACAAGCTCCTACGAGCAGTACTTC; cdr3_aa: CASKTGGTSSYEQYF
d_call: NA; j_call: TRBJ2-7; v_call: TRBV28; clone_size: NA; cdr3_nt: TGTGCCAGCACCGCGGGACGGAGGGAGCAGTACTTC; cdr3_aa: CASTAGRREQYF
d_call: TRBD2; j_call: TRBJ2-3; v_call: TRBV27; clone_size: NA; cdr3_nt: TGTGCCAGCAGTCTCGGACTAGCGGGAGTAGGACATACGCAGTATTTT; cdr3_aa: CASSLGLAGVGHTQYF
d_call: NA; j_call: TRBJ1-5; v_call: TRBV19; clone_size: once; cdr3_nt: TGTGCCAGTAGTGTACTCAATCAGCCCCAGCATTTT; cdr3_aa: CASSVLNQPQHF
d_call: TRBD1; j_call: TRBJ2-7; v_call: TRBV29-1; clone_size: NA; cdr3_nt: TGCAGCGTTGAACCCCGGGACAGCTACGAGCAGTACTTC; cdr3_aa: CSVEPRDSYEQYF
d_call: NA; j_call: TRBJ1-1; v_call: TRBV5-1; clone_size: few; cdr3_nt: TGCGCCAGCAGCTTGCCTCAACAGAGCGAAGCTTTCTTT; cdr3_aa: CASSLPQQSEAFF
d_call: TRBD1; j_call: TRBJ1-2; v_call: TRBV5-1; clone_size: NA; cdr3_nt: TGCGCCAGCCGGGGACAGGCAAATCTTAACTATGGCTACACCTTC; cdr3_aa: CASRGQANLNYGYTF
d_call: TRBD1; j_call: TRBJ1-1; v_call: TRBV19; clone_size: NA; cdr3_nt: TGTGCCAGTAGTATGACCGGACAGGGGTGGAACACTGAAGCTTTCTTT; cdr3_aa: CASSMTGQGWNTEAFF
d_call: NA; j_call: TRBJ2-7; v_call: TRBV14; clone_size: NA; cdr3_nt: TGTGCCAGCAGCCAAGTGGTAGGGGGCGAGCAGTACTTC; cdr3_aa: CASSQVVGGEQYF
d_call: NA; j_call: TRBJ1-3; v_call: TRBV28; clone_size: NA; cdr3_nt: TGTGCCAGCAGTTTATCAGCGAGCTCTGGAAACACCATATATTTT; cdr3_aa: CASSLSASSGNTIYF
d_call: TRBD1; j_call: TRBJ1-2; v_call: TRBV5-1; clone_size: NA; cdr3_nt: TGCGCCAGCAGCTTGCCCAGGGGGCCTGGGTATGGCTACACCTTC; cdr3_aa: CASSLPRGPGYGYTF
d_call: TRBD1; j_call: TRBJ2-1; v_call: TRBV5-1; clone_size: NA; cdr3_nt: TGCGCCAGCAGCGGGTCCGGGACAGGGTTGGATGAGCAGTTCTTC; cdr3_aa: CASSGSGTGLDEQFF
d_call: NA; j_call: TRBJ1-5; v_call: TRBV11-1; clone_size: NA; cdr3_nt: TGTGCCAGCAGCTTAGGGCCAGGGATGGATCAGCCCCAGCATTTT; cdr3_aa: CASSLGPGMDQPQHF
d_call: NA; j_call: TRBJ1-2; v_call: TRBV4-1; clone_size: NA; cdr3_nt: TGCGCCAGCAGCCAAGATCGACAGATGTATGGCTACACCTTC; cdr3_aa: CASSQDRQMYGYTF
d_call: NA; j_call: TRBJ2-3; v_call: TRBV19; clone_size: few; cdr3_nt: TGTGCCAGTAGTATAGGGGGGCGAACAGATACGCAGTATTTT; cdr3_aa: CASSIGGRTDTQYF
d_call: TRBD2; j_call: TRBJ2-7; v_call: TRBV7-9; clone_size: NA; cdr3_nt: TGTGCCAGCAGCTTCCTTAGCGGGGGAAGCTCCTACGAGCAGTACTTC; cdr3_aa: CASSFLSGGSSYEQYF
d_call: NA; j_call: TRBJ2-1; v_call: TRBV30; clone_size: NA; cdr3_nt: TGTGCCCACCGTTCGGGGTCGAGCTCCTACAATGAGCAGTTCTTC; cdr3_aa: CAHRSGSSSYNEQFF
d_call: TRBD1; j_call: TRBJ2-7; v_call: TRBV18; clone_size: NA; cdr3_nt: TGTGCCAGCTCACCACCGGAAGGACAGGGGGTCTACGAGCAGTACTTC; cdr3_aa: CASSPPEGQGVYEQYF
d_call: NA; j_call: TRBJ1-3; v_call: TRBV2; clone_size: NA; cdr3_nt: TGTGCCAGCAGCAGGGGAACAGGAAACACCATATATTTT; cdr3_aa: CASSRGTGNTIYF
d_call: NA; j_call: TRBJ2-5; v_call: TRBV19; clone_size: NA; cdr3_nt: TGTGCCAGTAGACGGGTCCCCGGGGTCCAAGAGACCCAGTACTTC; cdr3_aa: CASRRVPGVQETQYF
d_call: TRBD1; j_call: TRBJ1-4; v_call: TRBV5-4; clone_size: NA; cdr3_nt: TGTGCCAGCAGCGCCCGGGACAGGGGGAATGAAAAACTGTTTTTT; cdr3_aa: CASSARDRGNEKLFF
d_call: NA; j_call: TRBJ2-1; v_call: TRBV19; clone_size: NA; cdr3_nt: TGTGCCAGTAGTCGCGGCCAGCTTTGGGGGGATGAGCAGTTCTTC; cdr3_aa: CASSRGQLWGDEQFF
d_call: NA; j_call: TRBJ1-5; v_call: TRBV19; clone_size: NA; cdr3_nt: TGTGCCAGTAGTATTGCCCCCGGGCCCCAGCATTTT; cdr3_aa: CASSIAPGPQHF
d_call: TRBD2; j_call: TRBJ2-1; v_call: TRBV7-9; clone_size: once; cdr3_nt: TGTGCCAGCAGCTCTGGACGGGAGGCCTCCTACAATGAGCAGTTCTTC; cdr3_aa: CASSSGREASYNEQFF
d_call: TRBD1; j_call: TRBJ1-1; v_call: TRBV6-1; clone_size: NA; cdr3_nt: TGTGCCAGCAGTGGACAGGGGGCCCTCTCCACTGAAGCTTTCTTT; cdr3_aa: CASSGQGALSTEAFF
d_call: NA; j_call: TRBJ2-5; v_call: TRBV5-4; clone_size: few; cdr3_nt: TGTGCCAGCAGCTCCAGACAGGTGGGCCAAGAGACCCAGTACTTC; cdr3_aa: CASSSRQVGQETQYF
d_call: NA; j_call: TRBJ1-1; v_call: TRBV27; clone_size: NA; cdr3_nt: TGTGCCAGCAGTTTAGGCAGGGCAAACACTGAAGCTTTCTTT; cdr3_aa: CASSLGRANTEAFF
d_call: NA; j_call: TRBJ2-7; v_call: TRBV2; clone_size: few; cdr3_nt: TGTGCCAGCAGGTGGGCGGGGAGCTACGAGCAGTACTTC; cdr3_aa: CASRWAGSYEQYF
d_call: NA; j_call: TRBJ1-1; v_call: TRBV29-1; clone_size: few; cdr3_nt: TGCAGCGTCCACGGGGGGGCGAATGAAGCTTTCTTT; cdr3_aa: CSVHGGANEAFF
d_call: NA; j_call: TRBJ1-1; v_call: TRBV6-5; clone_size: once; cdr3_nt: TGTGCCAGCAGTTACCCCAGGAAGGGGTTGACTGAAGCTTTCTTT; cdr3_aa: CASSYPRKGLTEAFF
d_call: TRBD2; j_call: TRBJ2-1; v_call: TRBV19; clone_size: once; cdr3_nt: TGTGCCAGTAGCGCAAGCGGGAGCTCCTACAATGAGCAGTTCTTC; cdr3_aa: CASSASGSSYNEQFF
d_call: TRBD1; j_call: TRBJ2-7; v_call: TRBV7-2; clone_size: NA; cdr3_nt: TGTGCCAGCAGCCCCCGGGACAGGGTGTACAACGAGCAGTACTTC; cdr3_aa: CASSPRDRVYNEQYF
d_call: NA; j_call: TRBJ1-1; v_call: TRBV5-1; clone_size: NA; cdr3_nt: TGCGCCAGCAGCTTGGTGGGCAGAAACACTGAAGCTTTCTTT; cdr3_aa: CASSLVGRNTEAFF
d_call: NA; j_call: TRBJ1-1; v_call: TRBV4-1; clone_size: NA; cdr3_nt: TGCGCCAGCAGCCAAGATCGCGGGGTAGGCGCTTTCTTT; cdr3_aa: CASSQDRGVGAFF
d_call: NA; j_call: TRBJ1-1; v_call: TRBV30; clone_size: few; cdr3_nt: TGTGCCTGGAGTGTGAGGTACGGAGCTTTCTTT; cdr3_aa: CAWSVRYGAFF
d_call: NA; j_call: TRBJ1-2; v_call: TRBV6-1; clone_size: NA; cdr3_nt: TGTGTAACCACAGGAGACAGGCCCAACTATGGCTACACCTTC; cdr3_aa: CVTTGDRPNYGYTF
d_call: NA; j_call: TRBJ2-3; v_call: TRBV7-9; clone_size: few; cdr3_nt: TGTTCCAGCAGCTTAGTACAGGGAACAGATACGCAGTATTTT; cdr3_aa: CSSSLVQGTDTQYF
d_call: NA; j_call: TRBJ2-3; v_call: TRBV2; clone_size: NA; cdr3_nt: TGTGCCAGCAGTGAACAGGGGGGAAAGGATACGCAGTATTTT; cdr3_aa: CASSEQGGKDTQYF
d_call: TRBD2; j_call: TRBJ2-1; v_call: TRBV9; clone_size: NA; cdr3_nt: TGTGCCAGCAGCGCCTCTAGCGGGGGTTACAATGAGCAGTTCTTC; cdr3_aa: CASSASSGGYNEQFF
d_call: NA; j_call: TRBJ2-7; v_call: TRBV9; clone_size: NA; cdr3_nt: TGTGCCAGCAGCCCAACAGTCTCCTACGAGCAGTACTTC; cdr3_aa: CASSPTVSYEQYF